This T cell receptor beta chain was sequenced during a study of patients and donors after allogeneic stem cell transplantation. In TCRdb, the RT-PCR reads were re-called with MiXCR into one record per CDR3 protein. The sample holds 920,000 or so distinct CDR3 sequences, about 20% seen once. This clonotype has a handful of counts. Per germline, CDR1 MGHRA and CDR2 YSYEKL. Trimming removed 2 bases from V and 1 base from J, with 12 bases in between. This CDR3 is built from 15 residues. The chain employs TRBV4-1 and TRBJ2-7; D might be TRBD1 (6 bases). Sequenced: blood, either unsorted or a sorted T cell fraction (not recorded which). The sequence was obtained from a human donor who was either an allogeneic HSCT recipient or a stem cell or donor lymphocyte infusion donor (not recorded which). It is not recorded whose cells these are; they may come from a transplant donor. CDR3 loop: CASSQSFGQSYEQYF. DNA for the CDR3: TGCGCCAGCAGCCAATCCTTCGGACAGTCCTACGAGCAGTACTTC.